Reported below is one T cell receptor beta chain. Its antigen is currently not known. This may stem from a read error, because a much larger clone lies one nucleotide away. The sample is drawn from a study of regulatory T cells in long-lasting Graves disease (dated by TCRdb to the early 2020s). General notes on the study: Persistent Graves' disease meant more than 5 years of antithyroid drug treatment with TSH receptor autoantibodies that stayed positive. Persistent Graves' disease patients were compared with newly diagnosed Graves' disease patients by peripheral blood TCR sequencing and RNA sequencing. The study was conducted in China and was registered as a clinical trial. A total of 33 samples were covered by TCR sequencing, comprising around 13 persistent and around 20 newly diagnosed Graves' disease patients. In the clinical cohort, patients with persistent Graves' disease had used antithyroid drugs for an average of about 10.3 years. Broader findings and caveats from the paper: Persistent patients shared more public clonotypes among themselves (2,741) than newly diagnosed patients did (more than 850). Because the primary lesion, thyroid tissue, could not be accessed, the study looked at peripheral blood alone. The small sample size was acknowledged by the authors as a limitation that may reduce accuracy. Sequencing and analysis were restricted to the TCR beta chain. Lower TCR Shannon entropy and fewer highly expanded clones were observed in persistent Graves' disease patients than in newly diagnosed patients, which suggested clonal expansion. Persistent disease showed preferential use of TRBV28, TRBJ1-2 and TRBJ2-5, whereas newly diagnosed disease favored TRBV20-1 and TRBJ2-1.

Its CDR3 holds 16 amino acids, cysteine through phenylalanine. Kept here is only the CDR3 DNA, which spans 48 bases and is read in frame from base 1. CDR1 MNHEY and CDR2 SMNVEV are derived from the germline V gene (reference sequence). Trimming accounts for 2 bases at V and 0 bases at J, while the number of junction bases matched to no gene is 4. Libraries were made using multiplex PCR. Sequencing relied on an Illumina HiSeq 4000. CDR3 regions were amplified by Arm-PCR with iRepertoire HTBI primers to construct TCR beta libraries. PCR products were gel purified before sequencing. The authors' pipeline ran thus. Gene usage analysis of CDR3 amino acid clonotypes relied on the roughly 60 TRBV and 13 to 15 TRBJ segments identified across samples. COPE and FqMerger were used to merge the filtered high-quality paired reads into contigs. BLAST was used to align contigs to the IMGT TRBV, TRBD and TRBJ reference genes, and CDR3 was defined following IMGT. Any clonotype with a frequency above 0.1% was counted as a highly expanded clone. Repertoire diversity was measured by Shannon entropy, and V-J evenness by the Gini coefficient. Public clonotypes were defined as clonotypes shared by more than one individual. TCRdb handled the public reads itself, with Q25 trimming in fastp and clone calling in MiXCR, and kept productive beta chains. One record per CDR3 amino acid sequence lists the most common genes and DNA. The V and J calls were not made by the authors but by TCRdb's processing. This sample holds about 400,000 distinct CDR3 sequences; less than 25% were observed only once. The ten largest clones represent around 20% of the sample.

The time point tag for this specimen amounts to: persistent/refractory GD, antithyroid drugs over 5 years with positive TRAb. For both TCR sequencing and RNA sequencing, RNA was extracted from PBMCs in TRIzol. The diagnosis of Graves' disease was made according to American Thyroid Association guidelines. Patients were recruited from an endocrinology department in Xi'an, China. From each patient, around 9.3 milliliters of peripheral blood was collected into an EDTA anticoagulant tube. Ficoll Paque Plus density gradient separation was used to isolate PBMCs, and no further T cell sorting was performed. An Agilent 2100 Bioanalyzer and agarose gel were used to check RNA quality, while a NanoDrop 2000 measured RNA concentration.

This clonotype was obtained from a female donor with Graves disease. Rearrangement joined TRBV27 to TRBJ2-5; 9 central bases correspond to TRBD2. The sample here was peripheral blood mononuclear cells (PBMCs), taken when the disease was refractory, from a patient treated with antithyroid drugs. The DNA is TGTGCCAGCAGTTTAATAAGCGGGGGGCACCAAGAGACCCAGTACTTC. This sequence encodes CASSLISGGHQETQYF.